Presented here are 19 T cell receptor beta chains from one specimen sequenced in a study of cytomegalovirus exposure and HLA in healthy donors. Produced via immunoSEQ multiplex PCR; TCRdb's table is partial and in-frame only. The sample has about 240,000 clones, 75% to 90% seen once. Sequences were obtained from PBMCs. The receptors stem from a woman aged 25 to 39 in good health and CMV-seropositive.

The chain combines TRBV30 with TRBJ1-2, with D unresolved. This CDR3 has 13 residues. Germline V gene lookup returns CDR1 GTSNPN and CDR2 SVGIG (reference sequence). The ends were cut back, 2 bases at V and 3 bases at J, with 10 bases in the middle. As DNA, the CDR3 is TGTGCCTGGAGTTATCTCACGGACTATGGCTACACCTTC. This codes for CAWSYLTDYGYTF.

V usage is TRBV5-4 and J usage is TRBJ1-1; no firm D call. The length of the CDR3 is 14 residues. CDR1 and CDR2 from the germline V gene are SGHNT and YYREEE (reference sequence). V was shortened by 4 bases and J by 0 bases, with 10 bases between the two germline ends. The CDR3 DNA follows: TGTGCCAGCAGCGGGCAGAACATGAACACTGAAGCTTTCTTT. Its protein product is CASSGQNMNTEAFF.

A few counts support this clone. This chain connects TRBV16 to TRBJ1-1, with D uncertain. In germline, CDR1 is KGHSY, CDR2 FQNENV. The length of the CDR3 is 13 residues. Trimming shortened V by 0 bases and J by 6 bases, and 8 bases separated the two germline ends. This CDR3 reads CASSQSYGAEAFF. CDR3 coding DNA: TGTGCCAGCAGCCAATCGTACGGGGCTGAAGCTTTCTTT.

CDR3 sequence reads: CASSPRLAVPNEQFF. The CDR3 DNA is TGTGCCAGCAGCCCACGGCTAGCGGTTCCCAATGAGCAGTTCTTC. The V call is TRBV9, the J call TRBJ2-1; 7 nucleotides agree with TRBD2. V lost 4 bases, J lost 6 bases, and 10 bases stayed unmatched. The germline V gene encodes CDR1 SGDLS and CDR2 YYNGEE. This CDR3 has 15 residues.

The chain employs TRBV4-1 and TRBJ2-1, with TRBD1 identical over 9 bases. The junction had 11 bases not matched to a gene; V was cut back by 4 bases and J by 1 base. This CDR3 has 18 residues. Germline loops: CDR1 MGHRA, CDR2 YSYEKL. In DNA form, the CDR3 reads TGCGCCAGCAGCCTTTTAGAGGTCGGGACAGGGTCCTACAATGAGCAGTTCTTC. Encoded protein: CASSLLEVGTGSYNEQFF.

This sequence joins TRBV27 and TRBJ2-1; D possibly corresponds to TRBD2 (6 bases). Deletions cut 3 bases from V and 0 bases from J, with 9 bases between. This CDR3 is 15 amino acids long. Germline V CDR1 and CDR2: MNHEY, SMNVEV (reference sequence). The CDR3 sequence: CASSFLGSSYNEQFF. The CDR3 DNA reads as TGTGCCAGCAGTTTCCTCGGGAGCTCCTACAATGAGCAGTTCTTC.

In its sample, this clone was seen once. The CDR3 reads CASSLRQGAYEQYF. CDR3 sequence (DNA): TGTGCCAGCAGCCTTCGACAGGGGGCCTACGAGCAGTACTTC. V gene TRBV7-2 combines with J gene TRBJ2-7; 9 bases are shared with TRBD1. CDR3 length equals 14 residues. Unmatched junction bases numbered 4, after V lost 5 bases and J lost 2 bases. Per germline, CDR1 SGHTA and CDR2 FQGNSA.

The gene calls are TRBV18 and TRBJ2-7; 10 bases fit TRBD2. The CDR3 sequence is 14 residues long. CDR1 and CDR2 (germline): KGHSH, LQKENI. The trim removed 1 base at V and 6 bases at J, leaving 3 bases unmatched. The CDR3, as DNA: TGTGCCAGCTCACCACTAGCGGGAGGACGCGAGCAGTACTTC. This translates into CASSPLAGGREQYF.

The V and J genes are TRBV30 and TRBJ1-2; 11 bases are a match to TRBD1. CDR3 length: 14 amino acids. V lost 2 bases, J lost 3 bases, and 2 bases stayed unmatched. Per germline, CDR1 GTSNPN and CDR2 SVGIG (reference sequence). This chain's CDR3 is CAWSLDRGHYGYTF. For the CDR3, the DNA is TGTGCCTGGAGTCTGGACAGGGGGCACTATGGCTACACCTTC.

The chain employs TRBV27 and TRBJ1-1, with 7 positions matching TRBD1. The CDR3 is made up of 18 amino acids. V shed 2 bases, J shed 4 bases, and the junction held 16 bases outside the gene matches. Germline V lookup: CDR1 MNHEY, CDR2 SMNVEV (reference sequence). The CDR3 protein is CASSLDYGTAIVGTEAFF. CDR3 nucleotide sequence: TGTGCCAGCAGTTTAGATTATGGGACAGCGATTGTTGGCACTGAAGCTTTCTTT.

This sequence joins TRBV9 and TRBJ2-3, with D unclear. The CDR3 is made up of 13 amino acids. Germline V lookup: CDR1 SGDLS, CDR2 YYNGEE. The V gene lost 6 bases and the J gene lost 0 bases, with 8 bases spanning the gap. Here the CDR3 reads CASKSGSTDTQYF. CDR3 DNA: TGTGCCAGCAAGTCGGGTAGCACAGATACGCAGTATTTT.

This CDR3 is CASRHGTHQGEQYF. As DNA, the CDR3 is TGTGCCAGCAGACACGGGACACACCAGGGCGAGCAGTACTTC. J is TRBJ2-7 and V is TRBV27; maybe TRBD1 (6 bases). Germline CDR1 and CDR2: MNHEY and SMNVEV (reference sequence). The CDR3 is 14 residues long. V was shortened by 6 bases and J by 6 bases, with 18 bases between the two germline ends.

The chain employs TRBV19 and TRBJ1-1; 7 bases are shared with TRBD1. This CDR3 has 11 amino acids. From germline, CDR1 is LNHDA and CDR2 SQIVND (reference sequence). The V segment lost 8 bases and the J segment 7 bases; nucleotides outside the gene matches: 4. CDR3 amino acids: CASWDSIEAFF. The CDR3 DNA is TGTGCCAGTTGGGACAGCATTGAAGCTTTCTTT.

This clone was seen only a few times. The chain joins TRBV27 to TRBJ2-7, with D tentatively TRBD1 (6 bases). Trimming shortened V by 5 bases and J by 2 bases, and 10 bases separated the two germline ends. The CDR3 runs 13 residues. Germline assignment: CDR1 MNHEY and CDR2 SMNVEV (reference sequence). The CDR3 nucleotides are TGTGCCAGCAGTCCGACAGGTACCTACGAGCAGTACTTC. Translated, it gives CASSPTGTYEQYF.

The chain employs TRBV5-1 and TRBJ2-6; weak D call: TRBD1 (5 bases). V was pared by 4 bases and J by 0 bases, with 8 bases between. Looked up from germline, CDR1 is SGHRS and CDR2 is YFSETQ. The length of the CDR3 is 15 residues. CDR3 in DNA: TGCGCCAGCAGCGTCCAGGGCTCTGGGGCCAACGTCCTGACTTTC. As protein: CASSVQGSGANVLTF.

This clone was seen a single time. V usage is TRBV4-2 and J usage is TRBJ2-1, with D maybe TRBD2 (5 bases). Trimming shortened V by 1 base and J by 4 bases, and 14 bases separated the two germline ends. Germline CDR1 LGHNA, CDR2 YNFKEQ. This CDR3 comprises 16 residues. The CDR3 sequence: CASSQVGSGGYNEQFF. The CDR3 DNA is TGTGCCAGCAGCCAAGTTGGGAGCGGCGGTTACAATGAGCAGTTCTTC.

This clone was seen just once. The genes are TRBV14 and TRBJ1-3, with TRBD1 matching over 7 bases. V lost 2 bases to trimming and J lost 0 bases; unmatched junction nucleotides: 10. Germline V gene sequence: CDR1 SGHDN, CDR2 FVKESK. CDR3 length equals 18 residues. CDR3 amino acids: CASSQQKTGVNSGNTIYF. The CDR3 DNA follows: TGTGCCAGCAGCCAACAGAAAACAGGGGTCAACTCTGGAAACACCATATATTTT.

This chain uses TRBV28 with TRBJ1-5, with D possibly matching TRBD1 (6 bases). The CDR3 has 15 residues. The V gene lost 6 bases and the J gene lost 3 bases, with 15 bases spanning the gap. The germline gives CDR1 MDHEN, CDR2 SYDVKM. The DNA for the CDR3 is TGTGCCAGCAGACTTTCGGGGGGCCTCAATCAGCCCCAGCATTTT. It is translated as CASRLSGGLNQPQHF.

J is TRBJ2-5 and V is TRBV5-1; 9 bases are shared with TRBD1. V was clipped by 4 bases and J by 7 bases; unmatched bases: 5. The CDR3 spans 13 residues. Germline V gene data show CDR1 as SGHRS and CDR2 as YFSETQ. The CDR3 sequence: CASSGGQGPTQYF. DNA for the CDR3: TGCGCCAGCAGCGGGGGACAGGGTCCGACCCAGTACTTC.